This entry lists 10 T cell receptor beta chains sequenced from one sample in a study of human T cells and chemical hapten exposure. Noted time point: patch test 2, 6 weeks after DPC sensitization. The treatment: therapeutic diphenylcyclopropenone sensitization with weekly scalp DPC. Each CDR3 protein is one row after TCRdb ran MiXCR on the RACE reads. The sample includes about 400,000 distinct CDR3 sequences, about 6% of them seen just once. Material: whole blood, obtained in connection with sensitization to the hapten diphenylcyclopropenone (DPC). The receptors come from a woman between 18 and 29 years old with alopecia areata. Some clones in this sample may be carry-over from other donors' samples.

The table lists this clonotype with a few counts. The chain joins TRBV7-8 to TRBJ1-5; 8 bases fit TRBD1. This CDR3 is 18 amino acids long. After removal of 4 bases from V and 1 base from J, the junction contained 12 bases not matched to a gene. Germline CDR1 reads SGHVS; CDR2 reads FQNEAQ. The CDR3 DNA is TGTGCCAGCAGCTCTGGGCAGGGGGCTGGTAAAAGCAATCAGCCCCAGCATTTT. As protein: CASSSGQGAGKSNQPQHF.

This clonotype was counted many times. The chain recombines TRBV2 with TRBJ2-1; 7 bases match TRBD2. CDR1 and CDR2 from the germline V gene are SNHLY and FYNNEI. The CDR3 is 13 amino acids. J lost 6 bases, V lost 6 bases, and 5 bases had no gene match. The CDR3 DNA is TGTGCCAGCAGCCTCACGGGGGGCAATGAGCAGTTCTTC. This encodes CASSLTGGNEQFF.

This chain joins TRBV7-6 and TRBJ2-3, with 7 bases lining up with TRBD2. J was trimmed by 3 bases and V by 7 bases; bases with no gene match: 7. CDR1 SGHVS and CDR2 FNYEAQ come from the germline V gene. This CDR3 has 14 amino acids. The DNA of the CDR3 is TGTGCCAGCAACACACGGGGGGTAACAGATACGCAGTATTTT. Translated, it gives CASNTRGVTDTQYF.

This clonotype was observed a handful of times. The rearrangement joins TRBV5-1 to TRBJ2-5; D unclear. Trimming stripped 5 bases from V and 2 bases from J, with 7 bases between. Germline V gene lookup returns CDR1 SGHRS and CDR2 YFSETQ. The CDR3 sequence is 12 residues long. In nucleotides, the CDR3 is TGCGCCAGCAGAGCCAATCAAGAGACCCAGTACTTC. It yields the protein CASRANQETQYF.

This clonotype has a count of ten or more. The J gene is TRBJ2-7, the V gene TRBV28, with D hard to call. V was pared by 6 bases and J by 6 bases, with 9 bases between. This CDR3 is 11 amino acids long. In germline, CDR1 is MDHEN, CDR2 SYDVKM. CDR3 in amino acids: CASSGSGEQYF. The CDR3 DNA sequence: TGTGCCAGCAGCGGCTCCGGCGAGCAGTACTTC.

The rearrangement links TRBV5-4 to TRBJ1-1; D is uncertain. CDR1 and CDR2 from the germline V gene are SGHNT and YYREEE (reference sequence). V was clipped by 3 bases and J by 8 bases, with 8 bases between them. The CDR3 has 11 residues. The CDR3: CASSWEGEAFF. CDR3 nucleotides: TGTGCCAGCAGCTGGGAAGGCGAAGCTTTCTTT. The full variable domain, its missing parts supplied by reference TRBV5-4 and TRBJ1-1, is ETGVTQSPTHLIKTRGQQVTLRCSSQSGHNTVSWYQQALGQGPQFIFQYYREEENGRGNFPPRFSGLQFPNYSSELNVNALELDDSALYLCASSWEGEAFFGQGTRLTVV.

CDR3 DNA: TGTGCCAGCGTACCTTTGGGGGACACCGGGGAGCTGTTTTTT. Protein: CASVPLGDTGELFF. The rearrangement links TRBV6-1 to TRBJ2-2; D may be TRBD1 or TRBD2 (5 bases each). CDR3 size: 14 residues. Per the germline V gene, CDR1 is MNHNS and CDR2 is SASEGT. V was pared by 8 bases and J by 3 bases, with 13 bases between.

This clonotype was recorded at least ten times. V and J are TRBV6-2 or TRBV6-3 and TRBJ1-1; TRBD1 is a possible D gene (5 bases). With 2 bases removed from V and 4 bases from J, the gap between germline ends came to 14 bases. Germline-derived CDR1 and CDR2 are MNHEY and SVGEGT. CDR3 length equals 15 residues. CDR3 protein: CASSYGQGDPTEAFF. DNA for the CDR3: TGTGCCAGCAGTTACGGGCAAGGGGACCCCACTGAAGCTTTCTTT.

The V gene is TRBV4-2, the J gene TRBJ2-1, with 7 bases matching TRBD1. Trimming removed 0 bases from V and 4 bases from J; junction bases left unmatched: 9. This CDR3 contains 17 residues. Germline V gene sequence: CDR1 LGHNA, CDR2 YNFKEQ. The DNA for the CDR3 is TGTGCCAGCAGCCAAGACACCGGGACAGCGTCGTACAATGAGCAGTTCTTC. Protein product: CASSQDTGTASYNEQFF.

This clonotype has just a few counts. The chain has TRBV24-1 and TRBJ2-2, with 7 bases that match TRBD1. J lost 1 base, V lost 4 bases, and 14 bases had no gene match. Germline loops: CDR1 KGHDR, CDR2 SFDVKD. CDR3 length equals 19 residues. The CDR3 bases are TGTGCCACCAGTGACTCCCGGACAGGCGATCTCTTGAACACCGGGGAGCTGTTTTTT. Its protein is CATSDSRTGDLLNTGELFF.